The rows below give T cell receptor beta chains drawn from one sample of a study of control samples from healthy donors and cancer patients. The repertoire was sequenced with immunoSEQ multiplex PCR; TCRdb's copy has only in-frame clones and lacks some. The table includes around 130,000 clones, 70% to 90% detected once. The sample taken for sequencing was blood. The receptors originated from a man aged 45-60 years in good health. CDR3s include the opening cysteine and the closing phenylalanine or tryptophan. Fields, in order: D gene, clone size, J gene, V gene, CDR3 protein, CDR3 DNA. The D gene is left open where the match is weak. Clone size is given for some rows only: seen once, a few or many times, or a class if the clone is expanded.

d_gene: -
abundance: -
j_gene: TRBJ1-1
v_gene: TRBV29-1
CDR3aa: CSVQGGSLNTEAFF
CDR3nt: TGCAGCGTTCAAGGGGGTTCCCTCAACACTGAAGCTTTCTTT

d_gene: -
abundance: -
j_gene: TRBJ1-6
v_gene: TRBV6-2/TRBV6-3
CDR3aa: CASSYDSSPLHF
CDR3nt: TGTGCCAGCAGTTACGACAGTTCACCCCTCCACTTT

d_gene: TRBD1
abundance: once
j_gene: TRBJ2-7
v_gene: TRBV13
CDR3aa: CASSKTGDEQYF
CDR3nt: TGTGCCAGCAGCAAAACAGGGGACGAGCAGTACTTC

d_gene: -
abundance: once
j_gene: TRBJ1-5
v_gene: TRBV18
CDR3aa: CASSSDWGQPQHF
CDR3nt: TGTGCCAGCTCAAGCGATTGGGGTCAGCCCCAGCATTTT

d_gene: TRBD1
abundance: -
j_gene: TRBJ2-2
v_gene: TRBV7-2
CDR3aa: CASSLEAGQGLSGELFF
CDR3nt: TGTGCCAGCAGCTTAGAGGCTGGACAGGGTCTTTCCGGGGAGCTGTTTTTT

d_gene: -
abundance: -
j_gene: TRBJ1-6
v_gene: TRBV25-1
CDR3aa: CASEASKSSYNSPLHF
CDR3nt: TGTGCCAGCGAGGCCAGTAAAAGCTCCTATAATTCACCCCTCCACTTT

d_gene: -
abundance: -
j_gene: TRBJ2-7
v_gene: TRBV6-5
CDR3aa: CASSRTPSYEQYF
CDR3nt: TGTGCCAGCAGCCGTACACCTTCCTACGAGCAGTACTTC

d_gene: -
abundance: -
j_gene: TRBJ2-1
v_gene: TRBV7-6
CDR3aa: CASSLDSTGGGYNEQFF
CDR3nt: TGTGCCAGCAGCTTAGATAGTACAGGGGGGGGTTACAATGAGCAGTTCTTC

d_gene: -
abundance: once
j_gene: TRBJ1-1
v_gene: TRBV6-2/TRBV6-3
CDR3aa: CASSHDRDTEAFF
CDR3nt: TGTGCCAGCAGCCATGACAGAGACACTGAAGCTTTCTTT

d_gene: -
abundance: -
j_gene: TRBJ2-1
v_gene: TRBV3-1/TRBV3-2
CDR3aa: CASSKGLAVNEQFF
CDR3nt: TGTGCCAGCAGCAAGGGACTCGCCGTAAATGAGCAGTTCTTC

d_gene: -
abundance: -
j_gene: TRBJ1-2
v_gene: TRBV11-2
CDR3aa: CASSLGWGELNYGYTF
CDR3nt: TGTGCCAGCAGCTTAGGGTGGGGTGAGCTTAACTATGGCTACACCTTC

d_gene: TRBD1
abundance: -
j_gene: TRBJ2-3
v_gene: TRBV24-1
CDR3aa: CATSDSIPGQGSTDTQYF
CDR3nt: TGTGCCACCAGTGATTCGATTCCGGGACAGGGGAGCACAGATACGCAGTATTTT

d_gene: TRBD2
abundance: -
j_gene: TRBJ2-1
v_gene: TRBV4-1
CDR3aa: CASSQDPGLPFSGSYNEQFF
CDR3nt: TGCGCCAGCAGCCAAGATCCGGGACTACCATTTTCGGGATCCTACAATGAGCAGTTCTTC

d_gene: -
abundance: -
j_gene: TRBJ1-1
v_gene: TRBV18
CDR3aa: CASSERNGDTEAFF
CDR3nt: TGTGCCAGCTCGGAACGGAACGGTGACACTGAAGCTTTCTTT

d_gene: TRBD2
abundance: -
j_gene: TRBJ2-2
v_gene: TRBV24-1
CDR3aa: CATSDPAGGGHTGELFF
CDR3nt: TGTGCCACCAGTGATCCGGCGGGGGGGGGCCACACCGGGGAGCTGTTTTTT

d_gene: -
abundance: -
j_gene: TRBJ1-6
v_gene: TRBV9
CDR3aa: CASSPTIGTSPLHF
CDR3nt: TGTGCCAGCAGCCCAACCATAGGGACCTCACCCCTCCACTTT

d_gene: -
abundance: -
j_gene: TRBJ2-7
v_gene: TRBV7-2
CDR3aa: CASSLGTREQYF
CDR3nt: TGTGCCAGCAGCTTAGGAACCCGGGAGCAGTACTTC

d_gene: TRBD2
abundance: -
j_gene: TRBJ2-5
v_gene: TRBV4-2
CDR3aa: CASSQERASGDQETQYF
CDR3nt: TGTGCCAGCAGCCAAGAGCGGGCTAGCGGGGATCAAGAGACCCAGTACTTC

d_gene: TRBD2
abundance: -
j_gene: TRBJ2-5
v_gene: TRBV5-8
CDR3aa: CASSSTSGVETQYF
CDR3nt: TGTGCCAGCAGCTCGACTAGCGGGGTAGAGACCCAGTACTTC

d_gene: -
abundance: -
j_gene: TRBJ2-1
v_gene: TRBV18
CDR3aa: CASSPSSYNEQFF
CDR3nt: TGTGCCAGCTCACCGTCCTCCTACAATGAGCAGTTCTTC

d_gene: -
abundance: -
j_gene: TRBJ2-7
v_gene: TRBV13
CDR3aa: CASTIFVGSYEQYF
CDR3nt: TGTGCCAGCACGATCTTCGTGGGGAGCTACGAGCAGTACTTC

d_gene: -
abundance: -
j_gene: TRBJ1-1
v_gene: TRBV5-1
CDR3aa: CASSLRGANTEAFF
CDR3nt: TGCGCCAGCAGCTTGCGGGGTGCGAACACTGAAGCTTTCTTT

d_gene: TRBD1
abundance: -
j_gene: TRBJ1-1
v_gene: TRBV30
CDR3aa: CAWRAGTGSSAFF
CDR3nt: TGTGCCTGGAGAGCTGGGACAGGGAGTTCAGCTTTCTTT

d_gene: -
abundance: few
j_gene: TRBJ1-1
v_gene: TRBV6-6
CDR3aa: CASSYSAVITEAFF
CDR3nt: TGTGCCAGCAGTTACTCCGCAGTGATAACTGAAGCTTTCTTT

d_gene: -
abundance: -
j_gene: TRBJ1-1
v_gene: TRBV6-5
CDR3aa: CASSYSRNTNTEAFF
CDR3nt: TGTGCCAGCAGTTACTCCCGGAACACGAACACTGAAGCTTTCTTT

d_gene: -
abundance: -
j_gene: TRBJ1-1
v_gene: TRBV14
CDR3aa: CASSLLMGKNTEAFF
CDR3nt: TGTGCCAGCAGCCTCCTAATGGGGAAGAACACTGAAGCTTTCTTT

d_gene: TRBD1
abundance: -
j_gene: TRBJ1-6
v_gene: TRBV5-4
CDR3aa: CASTKQGYNSPLHF
CDR3nt: TGTGCCAGCACCAAACAGGGGTATAATTCACCCCTCCACTTT

d_gene: -
abundance: few
j_gene: TRBJ1-5
v_gene: TRBV19
CDR3aa: CASTLRTVTYSNQPQHF
CDR3nt: TGTGCCAGTACCCTCCGGACAGTGACTTATAGCAATCAGCCCCAGCATTTT

d_gene: -
abundance: -
j_gene: TRBJ1-2
v_gene: TRBV9
CDR3aa: CASSVGWTEGGYTF
CDR3nt: TGTGCCAGCAGCGTAGGATGGACAGAAGGCGGCTACACCTTC

d_gene: -
abundance: -
j_gene: TRBJ2-3
v_gene: TRBV5-1
CDR3aa: CASAIGGDTQYF
CDR3nt: TGCGCCAGCGCTATTGGGGGAGATACGCAGTATTTT

d_gene: -
abundance: -
j_gene: TRBJ2-2
v_gene: TRBV3-1/TRBV3-2
CDR3aa: CASSFGQTGELFF
CDR3nt: TGTGCCAGCAGTTTCGGACAGACCGGGGAGCTGTTTTTT

d_gene: TRBD1
abundance: -
j_gene: TRBJ1-4
v_gene: TRBV24-1
CDR3aa: CATSGGQGAGEKLFF
CDR3nt: TGTGCCACCAGTGGAGGACAGGGGGCGGGTGAAAAACTGTTTTTT

d_gene: -
abundance: -
j_gene: TRBJ1-5
v_gene: TRBV12-5
CDR3aa: CASGAGLSNQPQHF
CDR3nt: TGTGCTAGTGGGGCCGGGCTTAGCAATCAGCCCCAGCATTTT

d_gene: TRBD1
abundance: -
j_gene: TRBJ2-7
v_gene: TRBV3-1/TRBV3-2
CDR3aa: CASSGAGTGDPYEQYF
CDR3nt: TGTGCCAGCTCGGGGGCCGGGACAGGGGACCCCTACGAGCAGTACTTC

d_gene: -
abundance: -
j_gene: TRBJ1-2
v_gene: TRBV6-5
CDR3aa: CASREAGNHYGYTF
CDR3nt: TGTGCCAGCCGAGAGGCCGGTAACCACTATGGCTACACCTTC

d_gene: -
abundance: once
j_gene: TRBJ2-7
v_gene: TRBV25-1
CDR3aa: CASRPPGTVAYEQYF
CDR3nt: TGTGCCAGCCGACCACCCGGGACCGTAGCCTACGAGCAGTACTTC

d_gene: TRBD1
abundance: -
j_gene: TRBJ1-1
v_gene: TRBV5-5
CDR3aa: CASSFRQGGKTEAFF
CDR3nt: TGTGCCAGCAGCTTTAGACAGGGAGGGAAGACTGAAGCTTTCTTT